This TCR beta chain appears in the sequencing data of a study of cytomegalovirus exposure and HLA in healthy donors (TCRdb year 2017). Regarding the complete study: According to an earlier analysis of 587 of the donors, some 180 million T cells yielded 117 million unique TCR beta sequences and approximately 280 Gb of sequence data. An early release that covered about 640 HLA-typed donors contained approximately 300 gigabases of sequencing data and 85 million to 100 million unique TCR sequences. Of the roughly 400 genotyped donors, 81% fell in the genetic ancestry cluster associated with self-reported Caucasian donors. The study was designed to test whether signatures of past pathogen exposure could be identified by cataloging public T cell receptors. The study used immunosequencing to profile the T cell repertoires of approximately 650 subjects and linked those repertoires to cytomegalovirus serostatus. Along with the roughly 700-subject first cohort, a separate validation cohort of more than 90 different subjects was used. To predict cytomegalovirus infection status, the study brought together high-throughput TCR immunosequencing, statistical association of individual TCRs with disease status, and machine learning. A later analysis re-examined previously published TCR beta repertoires from about 670 donors and added high-resolution HLA genotyping to investigate patterns of TCR occurrence. Rather than drawing on any new phenotypic data, the later analysis identified candidate immune exposures from TCR beta sequences and the way those sequences occurred across donors. In an earlier analysis of 500 to 650 of the donors, high-throughput TCR beta sequencing was used to judge whether each TCR beta V gene segment behaved as functional or pseudogenic. Donor age, sex, ethnicity and CMV serostatus were compiled together with the repertoire data. A later genetic analysis used genome-wide SNP genotypes for about 55% of the 666 donors, treating that subset as a discovery cohort. Every repertoire in the discovery cohort had been generated on one and the same sequencing platform. Class I and class II HLA loci were covered by the typing at four-digit resolution. The number of typed donors differed by locus: about 620-640 for A, B, C, DRB1 and DQB1; some 540 for DQA1; some 590 for DPA1; and roughly 470 for DPB1. Because of strong linkage in the cohort, roughly five DR-DQ haplotypes were treated as single units for association and clustering. Among some 400 genotyped donors of the cohort, an average of roughly 230,000 unique TCR beta nucleotide sequences was sequenced per donor, of which 15% to 20% were non-productive. General study outcomes and caveats: The sequencing pipeline was judged likely to have produced a cluster of highly shared sequence variants as a technical artifact. Several of the top co-occurrence clusters appeared to be linked to parvovirus B19, influenza, CMV and Epstein-Barr virus, according to a later analysis. Roughly uniform sequencing depth across donors was assumed in presence/absence analyses, although this assumption may not hold. Some 15 rarely observed V segments, including chromosome 9 orphons, were excluded from the earlier analysis of 550 to 700 of the donors because counts were too low. In this cohort, only TCR beta chains were sequenced, and detectable features were limited by the absence of alpha or paired-chain data. Immune exposure information for the cohort was limited to CMV serostatus. According to a later analysis, most CMV-associated TCR beta chains appeared to be HLA-restricted, and the HLA associations seemed to be driven largely by CMV exposure. In an earlier analysis of some 500 of the donors, most TCR beta V segments appeared in productive rearrangements about 90% or about 30% of the time, broadly matching IMGT annotations. A total of fewer than 200 TCR beta chains were listed by the study as associated with cytomegalovirus. In a later analysis, about 17,000 TCR beta sequences were associated with specific HLA alleles at a false discovery rate of 0.05. Most TCR sequences were observed very rarely across donors, whereas some public TCRs were present in many individuals. According to a later analysis, TCR association rates differed among HLA loci, with DRB1 alleles showing the most associated TCRs and HLA-C alleles showing the fewest. A later genetic analysis associated a missense DCLRE1C variant with V-gene and J-gene trimming of TCR beta chains, and an independent cohort replicated the association. In vitro tests confirmed that a few of the cytomegalovirus-associated TCR beta chains recognize cytomegalovirus antigens. Strong co-occurrence of HLA alleles, especially DR and DQ, made assigning TCR associations to individual alleles difficult. Because some donors lacked HLA typing at each locus, the association tests relied only on the typed subset. Correlated functional status among segregating V segments might reflect linkage disequilibrium, but an unknown experimental factor could not be ruled out. A further reported finding was that TCR beta sequences accurately predicted the HLA-A and HLA-B alleles for most subjects in the first cohort. The authors suggested that the approach could potentially be generalized to other disease states and immunological phenotypes. A later analysis found that HLA-associated TCR beta chains were more clonally expanded and had lower generation probabilities than equally common non-associated chains. According to a later genetic analysis, donors in an Asian-associated ancestry cluster had fewer N-insertions in productive TCRs than the roughly 700-donor mean. The classifier was reported to diagnose cytomegalovirus status with high specificity and sensitivity in both the original cohort and the validation cohort. Some IMGT-functional V segments, including TRBV6-2 and TRBV6-3, could not be distinguished by the 87-base-pair reads and were therefore excluded.

The library was prepared using the immunoSEQ multiplex PCR assay. For the multiplex PCR, a mixture combining 60 forward primers for TCR Vbeta segments and 13 reverse primers for TCR Jbeta segments was used. The CDR3 region of rearranged TCR beta genes was amplified from genomic DNA with a multiplex PCR assay. Amplified TCR beta libraries were sequenced as 87-base-pair reads on the Illumina HiSeq System. For the original study's pipeline: A later analysis counted 65 million to 90 million unique TCR beta chains across the 650 to 800 repertoires, and around 12 million of these chains were shared by at least two donors. A nearest-neighbor algorithm error-corrected the raw reads and collapsed the reads into unique sequences, merging closely related sequences to remove PCR and sequencing errors. CDR3 sequences were aligned to IMGT reference sequences to assign V, D and J gene segments. For a sequence to be retained, a match of at least six nucleotides was required to both a V gene segment and a J gene segment. A rearrangement was called productive if the CDR3 had no stop codons and remained in frame with V and J, and every other rearrangement was called non-productive. CDR3 was defined by IMGT convention, running from the second conserved V-encoded cysteine to the conserved J-encoded phenylalanine. The earlier analysis of roughly 590 of the donors excluded sequences that lacked an unambiguous match to a single V gene segment. In an earlier analysis of around 590 of the donors, a V segment was called functional when productive rearrangements were above 56.7%, and segregating when the standard deviation between donors exceeded 5%. To diagnose cytomegalovirus status from the catalog of TCR beta chain sequences, a statistical classification framework was built. In a later analysis, TCR nucleotide sequences were compared against IMGT/GENE-DB human TR gene sequences so that V and J genes could be assigned. In a later analysis, CDR3 sequences and most-parsimonious VDJ recombination scenarios were assigned using the TCRdist pipeline. In a later analysis, each TCR beta chain was defined by its CDR3 amino acid sequence together with its V-gene family, and reads without a unique V-gene family were excluded. A later analysis removed several hundred highly shared, low-generation-probability nucleotide sequences to deal with suspected cross-contamination and a sequencing artifact. In a later analysis, a clonal expansion index was calculated for each public chain from normalized within-repertoire ranks of inferred template counts. In a later analysis, generation probabilities were computed using a VDJ recombination model fitted to out-of-frame rearrangements, and the results were checked against IGoR. A later analysis scored TCR-TCR, TCR-HLA and TCR-CMV co-occurrence with hypergeometric tests, applying a repertoire-size bias correction to TCR pairs. A later analysis estimated false discovery rates by permuting HLA or CMV assignments 20 times. In a later analysis, co-occurring TCRs were grouped using DBSCAN, and TCRdist sequence similarity was added for clustering within HLA-allele-positive subsets. Repertoires with fewer than 30,000 or more than 120,000 public chains, plus five repertoires with anomalous nucleotide sharing, were excluded from co-occurrence clustering. TCRdb provides this immuneACCESS table in a form limited to in-frame rearrangements. Some clones are lacking; in checked studies, under half of them reflect an unresolved V gene, and why the rest are absent is not known. Clone size and the V and J calls come from that table; the DNA yielded D and trimming. Recorded for this sample are roughly 150,000 clones; 70% to 80% of them occurred a single time. The ten most abundant clones make up 2.2% of the sample.

In the case of this clone: Its antigen remains undetermined. No much larger clonotype is one base removed from it; base qualities were not supplied.

V and J are truncated by 2 bases and 5 bases respectively, leaving an intervening sequence of 8 bases. Measured from the cysteine to the phenylalanine, the CDR3 is 13 residues long. This entry keeps only the CDR3 DNA: 39 bases, framed from base 1. The germline V gene encodes CDR1 MNHEY and CDR2 SMNVEV (reference sequence). In total, around 600 healthy bone marrow donors made up the cohort. At the time of sampling, every cohort member was nominally healthy, though immune exposures that went unrecorded were likely present. The donor tested CMV seronegative, placing the donor among the 300 to 400 seronegative members of the cohort. Every donor gave a peripheral blood sample, and the peripheral blood mononuclear cells from that sample were used for TCR beta sequencing. Genomic DNA extraction from the blood cell samples was performed with the Qiagen DNeasy Blood Extraction Kit.

The sequence came from a man in his thirties or forties in good health and CMV-seronegative. The rearrangement joined TRBV27 to TRBJ2-3; there is no confident call for the D gene. The sample consisted of PBMCs. The CDR3 region: CASSLDWRDTQYF. The base sequence is TGTGCCAGCAGTTTAGATTGGAGAGATACGCAGTATTTT.